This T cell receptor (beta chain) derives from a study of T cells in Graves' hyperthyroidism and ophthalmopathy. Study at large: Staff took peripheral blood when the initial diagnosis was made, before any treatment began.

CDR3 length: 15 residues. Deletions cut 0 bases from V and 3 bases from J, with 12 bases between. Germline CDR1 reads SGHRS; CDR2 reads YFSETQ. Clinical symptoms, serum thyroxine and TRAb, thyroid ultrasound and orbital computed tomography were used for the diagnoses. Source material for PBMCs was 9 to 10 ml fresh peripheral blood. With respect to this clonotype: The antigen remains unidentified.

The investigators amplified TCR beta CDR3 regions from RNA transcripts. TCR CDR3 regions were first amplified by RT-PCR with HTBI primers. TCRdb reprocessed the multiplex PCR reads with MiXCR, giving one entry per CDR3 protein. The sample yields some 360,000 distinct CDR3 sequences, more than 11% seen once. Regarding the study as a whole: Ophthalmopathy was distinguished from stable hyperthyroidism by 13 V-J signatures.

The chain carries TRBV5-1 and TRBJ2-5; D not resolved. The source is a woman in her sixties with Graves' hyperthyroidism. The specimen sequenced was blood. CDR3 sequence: CASSLGVTGEETQYF. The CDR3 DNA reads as TGCGCCAGCAGCTTGGGCGTGACGGGTGAAGAGACCCAGTACTTC.